The entry below gives a single T cell receptor (beta chain) sequence along with its context. Its target is unknown. At one end the junction does not follow the germline gene, possibly because of a read error. These data belong to a study of response to subunit inactivated influenza vaccine. Overall study results and limits: Each seasonal influenza vaccination recruits few new T cells, the authors suggested.

TCRdb reprocessed the RT-PCR reads with MiXCR, giving one entry per CDR3 protein. The sample has a few hundred thousand distinct CDR3 sequences; roughly an eighth are singletons. CDR1 and CDR2 (germline): SGHRS, YFSETQ. The CDR3 has 14 amino acids. This TCR was recovered from a man aged 50 to 59 who received an inactivated influenza vaccine. The chain joins TRBV5-1 to TRBJ2-1; D gene unclear. The sample in question was non-naive T cells sorted from PBMCs, obtained 14 to 15 days before vaccination. CDR3 DNA sequence: TGCGCCAGCTGCTTGGCACAGAATGTAAATGAGCAGTTCTTC. Translated, it gives CASCLAQNVNEQFF.